This is a list of T cell receptor beta chains from one sample in a study of glioma-infiltrating T cells after dendritic cell vaccination. Clones were read by immunoSEQ multiplex PCR, and TCRdb kept only the in-frame ones, dropping some. Of some 90,000 clones listed, 81% are singletons. The sample consisted of blood, taken after dendritic cell vaccination. Source of these receptors: a human donor with glioblastoma. Both conserved end residues are part of each CDR3. The D gene is left open where the match is weak. Where a row states a size, it is once, few, many or the class of an expanded clone; other rows omit it.

CDR3 DNA: TGTGCCAGTAGTACGGGAGGCGGGGTTGGCACAGATACGCAGTATTTT
CDR3 protein: CASSTGGGVGTDTQYF
V gene: TRBV19
D gene: TRBD2
clone size: -
J gene: TRBJ2-3

CDR3 DNA: TGTGCCACCGCCGGGAGGGTGGATCAGCCCCAGCATTTT
CDR3 protein: CATAGRVDQPQHF
V gene: TRBV15
D gene: -
clone size: -
J gene: TRBJ1-5

CDR3 DNA: TGTGCCAGCAAAAGACAGGGAAGCACAGATACGCAGTATTTT
CDR3 protein: CASKRQGSTDTQYF
V gene: TRBV2
D gene: TRBD1
clone size: -
J gene: TRBJ2-3

CDR3 DNA: TGTGCCAGCTCACCACGATGGGACAGGCGCAGCTCTGGAAACACCATATATTTT
CDR3 protein: CASSPRWDRRSSGNTIYF
V gene: TRBV18
D gene: TRBD1
clone size: -
J gene: TRBJ1-3

CDR3 DNA: TGTGCCAGCAGTTTGTCCTCAGATACGCAGTATTTT
CDR3 protein: CASSLSSDTQYF
V gene: TRBV7-2
D gene: -
clone size: -
J gene: TRBJ2-3

CDR3 DNA: TGTGCCAGCAGCTTGGCTGGAGGGGGGGGGAATAACTATGGCTACACCTTC
CDR3 protein: CASSLAGGGGNNYGYTF
V gene: TRBV7-2
D gene: -
clone size: -
J gene: TRBJ1-2

CDR3 DNA: TGTGCCTGCGAGGGAACTAGCGGGGGCGCAGAGACCCAGTACTTC
CDR3 protein: CACEGTSGGAETQYF
V gene: TRBV6-5
D gene: TRBD2
clone size: -
J gene: TRBJ2-5

CDR3 DNA: TGCGCCAGCAGTGTAGGGCTAGCGGGAGTGGATGAGCAGTTCTTC
CDR3 protein: CASSVGLAGVDEQFF
V gene: TRBV10-1
D gene: TRBD2
clone size: -
J gene: TRBJ2-1

CDR3 DNA: TGCAGCGCCAAGCTAGCGGGTACAGATACGCAGTATTTT
CDR3 protein: CSAKLAGTDTQYF
V gene: TRBV29-1
D gene: TRBD2
clone size: once
J gene: TRBJ2-3

CDR3 DNA: TGTGCCAGCAGCTTACAATTAAACAGGGGTCATGGCTACACCTTC
CDR3 protein: CASSLQLNRGHGYTF
V gene: TRBV7-2
D gene: TRBD1
clone size: -
J gene: TRBJ1-2

CDR3 DNA: TGCGCCAGCAGCCCTGGGACAGGGTTAGGGGACACCATATATTTT
CDR3 protein: CASSPGTGLGDTIYF
V gene: TRBV5-1
D gene: TRBD1
clone size: -
J gene: TRBJ1-3

CDR3 DNA: TGTGCCAGCAGCCAAAATAGCGGGAGAGATTCTGGTGAGCAGTTCTTC
CDR3 protein: CASSQNSGRDSGEQFF
V gene: TRBV4-2
D gene: TRBD2
clone size: -
J gene: TRBJ2-1

CDR3 DNA: TGTGCCAGCAGCTTTCAGGGACAGAACTATGGCTACACCTTC
CDR3 protein: CASSFQGQNYGYTF
V gene: TRBV7-9
D gene: TRBD1
clone size: -
J gene: TRBJ1-2

CDR3 DNA: TGCGCCAGCAGCGCGGGACAGTCAAATGAGCAGTTCTTC
CDR3 protein: CASSAGQSNEQFF
V gene: TRBV5-1
D gene: -
clone size: -
J gene: TRBJ2-1

CDR3 DNA: TGTGCCAGCAGCCAAGAGAGCGTTTATAGCAATCAGCCCCAGCATTTT
CDR3 protein: CASSQESVYSNQPQHF
V gene: TRBV4-2
D gene: -
clone size: -
J gene: TRBJ1-5

CDR3 DNA: TGTGCCTGGACCCGGGTCCACTATGGCTACACCTTC
CDR3 protein: CAWTRVHYGYTF
V gene: TRBV30
D gene: -
clone size: -
J gene: TRBJ1-2

CDR3 DNA: TGTGCCAGTAGCTTGGCGGGGGCGCCCAACTATGGCTACACCTTC
CDR3 protein: CASSLAGAPNYGYTF
V gene: TRBV19
D gene: -
clone size: few
J gene: TRBJ1-2

CDR3 DNA: TGTGCCAGCACCCTAATGGGAGGGGAGCGGGGGGTTATGGGCACTGAAGCTTTCTTT
CDR3 protein: CASTLMGGERGVMGTEAFF
V gene: TRBV7-9
D gene: -
clone size: -
J gene: TRBJ1-1

CDR3 DNA: TGTGCCAGCAGCGTCTCCCCAGCGGGGGCAAACACTGAAGCTTTCTTT
CDR3 protein: CASSVSPAGANTEAFF
V gene: TRBV9
D gene: -
clone size: -
J gene: TRBJ1-1

CDR3 DNA: TGTGCCTGGACCGGGACAGTCTCCTACGAGCAGTACTTC
CDR3 protein: CAWTGTVSYEQYF
V gene: TRBV30
D gene: TRBD1
clone size: -
J gene: TRBJ2-7

CDR3 DNA: TGTGCCAGCAGCCTGACAGGGGACACTGAAGCTTTCTTT
CDR3 protein: CASSLTGDTEAFF
V gene: TRBV6-4
D gene: TRBD1
clone size: -
J gene: TRBJ1-1

CDR3 DNA: TGTGCCAGCAGTTACGGGCAGGGGGTCGAGACCCAGTACTTC
CDR3 protein: CASSYGQGVETQYF
V gene: TRBV6-6
D gene: TRBD1
clone size: -
J gene: TRBJ2-5

CDR3 DNA: TGCGCCAGCAGCTTGGCGACGGGGTCCCTCAACACTGAAGCTTTCTTT
CDR3 protein: CASSLATGSLNTEAFF
V gene: TRBV5-1
D gene: -
clone size: -
J gene: TRBJ1-1

CDR3 DNA: TGTGCCAGCAATAGCGGACCTATGAACACCGGGGAGCTGTTTTTT
CDR3 protein: CASNSGPMNTGELFF
V gene: TRBV5-4
D gene: -
clone size: -
J gene: TRBJ2-2

CDR3 DNA: TGCGCCAGCAGCTCAAAGGGACAGGGGGCAACAGAGACCCAGTACTTC
CDR3 protein: CASSSKGQGATETQYF
V gene: TRBV5-1
D gene: TRBD1
clone size: -
J gene: TRBJ2-5

CDR3 DNA: TGTGCCAGCAGCTCCAAAAGACTAGCGGAAGATACGCAGTATTTT
CDR3 protein: CASSSKRLAEDTQYF
V gene: TRBV7-9
D gene: TRBD2
clone size: -
J gene: TRBJ2-3

CDR3 DNA: TGTGCCAGCAGTTACACCAGGCCCTATAGCAATCAGCCCCAGCATTTT
CDR3 protein: CASSYTRPYSNQPQHF
V gene: TRBV6-5
D gene: -
clone size: -
J gene: TRBJ1-5

CDR3 DNA: TGTGCCAGCAGTTTATACCGGTTTAACACTGAAGCTTTCTTT
CDR3 protein: CASSLYRFNTEAFF
V gene: TRBV27
D gene: -
clone size: -
J gene: TRBJ1-1

CDR3 DNA: TGTGCCAGTAGTACTGGTGGGGCAGGCTATGGCTACACCTTC
CDR3 protein: CASSTGGAGYGYTF
V gene: TRBV19
D gene: -
clone size: -
J gene: TRBJ1-2

CDR3 DNA: TGTGCCAGCAGCCAGCCCCGGGACAGGGCCTCTTACGAGCAGTACTTC
CDR3 protein: CASSQPRDRASYEQYF
V gene: TRBV7-2
D gene: TRBD1
clone size: -
J gene: TRBJ2-7

CDR3 DNA: TGCAGCGTTGTATTGGTTTGGGGGGGCTCAGCTTTCTTT
CDR3 protein: CSVVLVWGGSAFF
V gene: TRBV29-1
D gene: -
clone size: -
J gene: TRBJ1-1

CDR3 DNA: TGTGCCAGTTTCCGAGAGTACACCATATATTTT
CDR3 protein: CASFREYTIYF
V gene: TRBV19
D gene: -
clone size: -
J gene: TRBJ1-3

CDR3 DNA: TGTGCCAGCAGTGACCGAGCGGAGACCCAGTACTTC
CDR3 protein: CASSDRAETQYF
V gene: TRBV2
D gene: -
clone size: -
J gene: TRBJ2-5

CDR3 DNA: TGTGCCAGCAGCGTAAGGGATAGGTTCAGCGGCGGGGAGCTGTTTTTT
CDR3 protein: CASSVRDRFSGGELFF
V gene: TRBV9
D gene: -
clone size: few
J gene: TRBJ2-2

CDR3 DNA: TGTGCCAGCAGTGACCTGGCCCTCAGATCAGATACGCAGTATTTT
CDR3 protein: CASSDLALRSDTQYF
V gene: TRBV25-1
D gene: -
clone size: -
J gene: TRBJ2-3

CDR3 DNA: TGTGCCAGCAGTTTATCGATGCGGGGGGCTTCCTACGAGCAGTACTTC
CDR3 protein: CASSLSMRGASYEQYF
V gene: TRBV27
D gene: TRBD2
clone size: once
J gene: TRBJ2-7

CDR3 DNA: TGCGCCAGCAGCCCACGACAGGGTGCCAGCTATGGCTACACCTTC
CDR3 protein: CASSPRQGASYGYTF
V gene: TRBV4-1
D gene: TRBD1
clone size: -
J gene: TRBJ1-2

CDR3 DNA: TGTGCCAGCCGAAGACGTGGTAGCGGACTCTACGAGCAGTACTTC
CDR3 protein: CASRRRGSGLYEQYF
V gene: TRBV25-1
D gene: -
clone size: -
J gene: TRBJ2-7

CDR3 DNA: TGTGCCAGCTCAATGGGGGAGGATTGGTCGGGCAATCAGCCCCAGCATTTT
CDR3 protein: CASSMGEDWSGNQPQHF
V gene: TRBV18
D gene: -
clone size: few
J gene: TRBJ1-5